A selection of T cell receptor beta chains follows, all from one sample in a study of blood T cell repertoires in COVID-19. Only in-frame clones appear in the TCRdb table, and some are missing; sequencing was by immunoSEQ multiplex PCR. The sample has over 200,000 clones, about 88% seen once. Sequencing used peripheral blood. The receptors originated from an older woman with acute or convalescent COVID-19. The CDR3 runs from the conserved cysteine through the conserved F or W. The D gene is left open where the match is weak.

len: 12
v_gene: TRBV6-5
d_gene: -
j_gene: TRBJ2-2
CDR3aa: CASSRGLGELFF

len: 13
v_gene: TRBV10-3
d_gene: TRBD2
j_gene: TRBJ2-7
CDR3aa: CAIRGGGSYEQYF

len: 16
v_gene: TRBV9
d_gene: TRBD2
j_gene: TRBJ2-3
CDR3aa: CASSPRGGLSADTQYF

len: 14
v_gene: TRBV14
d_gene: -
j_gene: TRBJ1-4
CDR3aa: CASSQVGWNEKLFF

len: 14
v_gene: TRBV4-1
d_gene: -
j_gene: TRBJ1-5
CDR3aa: CASSQDRGNQPQHF

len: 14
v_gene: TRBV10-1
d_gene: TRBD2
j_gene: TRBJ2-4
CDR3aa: CASSSGRGKNIQYF

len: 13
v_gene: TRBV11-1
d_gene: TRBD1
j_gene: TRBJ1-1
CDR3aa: CASSLDRVTEAFF

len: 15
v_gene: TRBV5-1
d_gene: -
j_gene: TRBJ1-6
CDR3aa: CASSLSGIRNSPLHF

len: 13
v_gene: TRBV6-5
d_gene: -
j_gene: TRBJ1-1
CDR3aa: CASSKLGGTEAFF

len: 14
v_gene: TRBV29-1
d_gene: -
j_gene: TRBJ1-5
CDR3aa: CSVGDRNPGQPQHF

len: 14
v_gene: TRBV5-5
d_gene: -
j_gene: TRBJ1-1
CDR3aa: CASNRAGVNTEAFF

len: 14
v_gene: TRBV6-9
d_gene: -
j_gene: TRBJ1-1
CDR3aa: CASSYFGGKTEAFF

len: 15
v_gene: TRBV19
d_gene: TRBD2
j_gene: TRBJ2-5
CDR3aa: CASRVAGAPGGTQYF

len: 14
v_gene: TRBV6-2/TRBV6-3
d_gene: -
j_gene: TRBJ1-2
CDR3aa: CASSPPLGSYLYTF

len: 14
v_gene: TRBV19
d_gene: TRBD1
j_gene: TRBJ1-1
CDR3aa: CASSLQGEGTEAFF

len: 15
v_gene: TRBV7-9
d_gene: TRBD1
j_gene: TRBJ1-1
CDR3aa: CASSSPGGMNTEAFF

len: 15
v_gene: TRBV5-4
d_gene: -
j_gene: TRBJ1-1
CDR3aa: CASSFGGEGSTEAFF

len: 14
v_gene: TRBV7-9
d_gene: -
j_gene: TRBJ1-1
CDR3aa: CASSFRQSNTEAFF

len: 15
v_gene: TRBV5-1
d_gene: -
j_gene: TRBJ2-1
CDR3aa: CASSLADIPYNEQFF

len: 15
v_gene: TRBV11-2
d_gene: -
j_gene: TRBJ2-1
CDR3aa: CASSLVRARGNEQFF

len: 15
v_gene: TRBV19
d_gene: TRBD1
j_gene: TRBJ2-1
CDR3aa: CASTEEGQGYNEQFF

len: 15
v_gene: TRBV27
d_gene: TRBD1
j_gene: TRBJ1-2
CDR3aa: CASSRRQGANYGYTF

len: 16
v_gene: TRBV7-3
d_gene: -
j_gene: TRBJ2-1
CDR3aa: CASSSKGQSSYNEQFF

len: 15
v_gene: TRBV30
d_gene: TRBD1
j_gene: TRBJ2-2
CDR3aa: CAWSVSGQTSGELFF

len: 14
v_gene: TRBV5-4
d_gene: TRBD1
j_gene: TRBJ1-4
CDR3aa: CASSPNRGDEKLFF

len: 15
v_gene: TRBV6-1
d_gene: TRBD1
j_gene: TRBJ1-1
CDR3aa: CASSERQGAVTEAFF

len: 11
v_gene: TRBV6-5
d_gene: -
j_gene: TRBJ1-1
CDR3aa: CASTQDTEAFF

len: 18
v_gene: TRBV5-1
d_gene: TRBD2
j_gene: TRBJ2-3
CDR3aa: CASSLPVGSGGAADTQYF

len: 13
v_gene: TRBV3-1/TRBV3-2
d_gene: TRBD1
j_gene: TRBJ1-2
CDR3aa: CASSLGQGVGYTF

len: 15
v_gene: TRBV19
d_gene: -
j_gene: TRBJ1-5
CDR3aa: CASTKRQALDQPQHF

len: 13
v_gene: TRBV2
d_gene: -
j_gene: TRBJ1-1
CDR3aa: CASMPQGFAEAFF

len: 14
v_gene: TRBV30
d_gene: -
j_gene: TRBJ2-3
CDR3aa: CAWSVSISTDTQYF

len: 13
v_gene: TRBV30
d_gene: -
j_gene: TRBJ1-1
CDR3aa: CAWSATMNTEAFF

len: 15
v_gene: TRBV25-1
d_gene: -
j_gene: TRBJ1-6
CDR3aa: CASSPQTASNSPLHF

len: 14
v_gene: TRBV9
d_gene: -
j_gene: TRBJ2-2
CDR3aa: CASSVEGDTGELFF

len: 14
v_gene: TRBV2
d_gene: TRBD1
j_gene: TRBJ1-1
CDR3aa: CATTAGGMGTEAFF

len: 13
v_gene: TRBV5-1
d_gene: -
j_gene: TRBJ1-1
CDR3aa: CASSLAPNTEAFF

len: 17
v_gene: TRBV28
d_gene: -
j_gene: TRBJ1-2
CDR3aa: CASSLEAAGAHNYGYTF

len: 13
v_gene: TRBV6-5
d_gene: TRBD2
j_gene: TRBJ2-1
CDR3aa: CASSYWTSDEQFF

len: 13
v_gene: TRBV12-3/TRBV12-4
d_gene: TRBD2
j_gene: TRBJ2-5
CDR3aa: CASREGGPETQYF

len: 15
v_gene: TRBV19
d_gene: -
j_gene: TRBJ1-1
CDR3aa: CASNAATRTNTEAFF

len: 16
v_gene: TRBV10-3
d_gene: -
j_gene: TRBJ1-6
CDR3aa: CAISESPGLSFSPLHF

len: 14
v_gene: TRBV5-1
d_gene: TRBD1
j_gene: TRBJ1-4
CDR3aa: CASSPAGGGEKLFF

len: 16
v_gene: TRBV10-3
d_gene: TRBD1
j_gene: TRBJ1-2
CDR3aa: CAISDPGTASNYGYTF

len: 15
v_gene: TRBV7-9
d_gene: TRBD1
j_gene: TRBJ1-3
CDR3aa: CASSTGQGGVHTIYF